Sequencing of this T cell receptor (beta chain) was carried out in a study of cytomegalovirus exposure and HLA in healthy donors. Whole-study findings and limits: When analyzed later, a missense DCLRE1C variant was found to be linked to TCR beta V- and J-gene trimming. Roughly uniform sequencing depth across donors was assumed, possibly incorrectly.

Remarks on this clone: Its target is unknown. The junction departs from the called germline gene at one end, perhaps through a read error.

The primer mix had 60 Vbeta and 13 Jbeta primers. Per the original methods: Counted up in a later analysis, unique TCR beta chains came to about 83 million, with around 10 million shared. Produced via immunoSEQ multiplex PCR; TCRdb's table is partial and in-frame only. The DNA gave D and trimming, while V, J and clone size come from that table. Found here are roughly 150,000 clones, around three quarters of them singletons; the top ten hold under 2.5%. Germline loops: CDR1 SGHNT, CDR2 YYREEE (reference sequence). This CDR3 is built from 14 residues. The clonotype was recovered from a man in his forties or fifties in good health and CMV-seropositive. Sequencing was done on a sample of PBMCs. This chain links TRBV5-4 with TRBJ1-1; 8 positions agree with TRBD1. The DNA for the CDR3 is TGTGCCAGCAGCTCGTGGACAGGGCCTACTGAAGCTCTCTTT. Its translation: CASSSWTGPTEALF. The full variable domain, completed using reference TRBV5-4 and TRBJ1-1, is ETGVTQSPTHLIKTRGQQVTLRCSSQSGHNTVSWYQQALGQGPQFIFQYYREEENGRGNFPPRFSGLQFPNYSSELNVNALELDDSALYLCASSSWTGPTEALFGQGTRLTVV.